This TCR beta chain was identified in a study of tumor-infiltrating T cells and Merkel cell polyomavirus (dated 2017 in TCRdb). In terms of the full investigation: In Merkel cell carcinoma patients, the study investigated CD8+ T cells specific for the Merkel cell polyomavirus KLL epitope. Varied, non-standardized therapies, including chemotherapy, radiation and immunotherapies, were received by the patients. TRB sequencing was performed on KLL-tetramer-sorted cells from blood or tumor-infiltrating lymphocytes in 14 to 15 samples, as well as on some twelve matched whole-tumor samples. The majority of whole-tumor samples consisted of approximately 23-micron curls cut from formalin-fixed, paraffin-embedded tissue blocks. Patients presented at varying disease stages and were followed for a median of around 2.9 years, with a range of 1. Across the study, one tumor sample was obtained as a frozen nodal tumor digest and one as a flash-frozen core biopsy of a metastasis. Beyond this particular receptor, the publication reports: One limitation of the study is the small sample size (n ≈ 12 patients). KLL-specific TRB repertoires were diverse and mostly private, with just one public clonotype, shared by two patients, among 350 to 500 unique sequences. More unique KLL-specific clonotypes in tumors (roughly 5-120 vs 0-3) was associated with a significant MCC-specific survival advantage (P = 0.0051). Significantly improved MCC-specific survival was associated with a higher intratumoral fraction of KLL-specific T cells (roughly 1.8-18% versus about 0-0.15%). Because the study covered only a single viral epitope, T cells targeting other Merkel cell polyomavirus epitopes were not captured.

Points on this clone: It lacks a known antigen. One base away there is no much larger clone; base qualities are not given.

Robust positive staining for Merkel cell polyomavirus Large T antigen was observed by immunohistochemistry in the tumors of all patients. About a dozen Merkel cell carcinoma patients were included, each with robust KLL-tetramer+ populations (above 0.04% of CD8+ T cells) in blood and/or cultured TIL. Every patient was Caucasian, and patient ages had a median of roughly 67 years and ranged from roughly 50 to 85 years. Lymph node tumors were analyzed for patients with unknown primaries presenting with nodal disease, or where primary tissue was insufficient. Clipping removes 4 bases from V and 0 bases from J, with 3 as the unmatched junction base count. According to the germline V gene (reference sequence), CDR1 reads MNHEY and CDR2 reads SMNVEV. The CDR3 goes from the cysteine to the phenylalanine over 14 residues. The read is trimmed to its CDR3 DNA, 42 bases read in frame from base 1. Receptors were amplified or captured by the immunoSEQ multiplex PCR assay. Genomic DNA extraction, TRB sequencing and normalization were performed by Adaptive Biotechnologies (Seattle, WA). From the authors' description of their analysis: To compute clonality, the Shannon entropy of productive TRB sequences was normalized by log2 of unique productive sequences and then subtracted from one. KLL-specific clonotypes in tumors were identified by matching TCRbeta CDR3 amino acid sequences to those from the tetramer-sorted sample of each patient. Here the immuneACCESS table is served through TCRdb, limited to in-frame sequences with V and J called. Missing clones are a known gap in these copies; in checked studies unresolved V genes cover under half, and the rest lacks a known reason. The D gene and trimming were derived from the DNA, and the V and J assignments and clone size from that table. In all, the sample holds 20,000 to 30,000 clones, and 70% to 90% of those were seen once. The top ten clones comprise about 2.9% of the sample.

The sequence came from a man aged 50 or older with Merkel cell carcinoma. Specimen: lymph node tissue. The V gene is TRBV27 and the J gene is TRBJ2-7, with 7 central nucleotides matching TRBD1. The CDR3: CASSSTGPSYEQYF. The DNA sequence is as follows: TGTGCCAGCAGTTCGACAGGGCCCTCCTACGAGCAGTACTTC.